The rows below give T cell receptor beta chains drawn from one sample of a study of beta chain features in type 1 diabetes. Here immunoSEQ multiplex PCR was the method, and the copy in TCRdb shows in-frame clones only, minus some. The repertoire holds 350,000 to 450,000 clones, with around 13% as singletons. Material for sequencing was naive CD4+ T cells from blood. The receptors shown here come from a man aged 25-45 years in good health. CDR3s include the opening cysteine and the closing phenylalanine or tryptophan. The D gene is left open where the match is weak. The size field is filled for only some rows; it gives once, few, many or a size class.

cdr3_nt	cdr3_aa	j_call	d_call	clone_size	v_call
TGTGCCAGCAGGCCCGGGACAGGGTCCTACAATGAGCAGTTCTTC	CASRPGTGSYNEQFF	TRBJ2-1	TRBD1	few	TRBV27
TGTGCCACCGGGACAGTGCTCTCCGGAGAGACCCAGTACTTC	CATGTVLSGETQYF	TRBJ2-5	TRBD1	-	TRBV27
TGCAGTGCTAGAAAGGATACGCAGTATTTT	CSARKDTQYF	TRBJ2-3	-	few	TRBV20-1
TGCGCCAGCAGCTTACAGGGGTCTGGGGCCAACGTCCTGACTTTC	CASSLQGSGANVLTF	TRBJ2-6	TRBD1	few	TRBV5-1
TGTGCCAGCAGCTTAAACACTGAAGCTTTCTTT	CASSLNTEAFF	TRBJ1-1	-	few	TRBV7-2
TGTGCCAGCAGTTCGGTTAGCGGTTCCTACGAGCAGTACTTC	CASSSVSGSYEQYF	TRBJ2-7	-	-	TRBV2
TGTGCCAGCAGCTTTTACAGCACTGAAGCTTTCTTT	CASSFYSTEAFF	TRBJ1-1	-	-	TRBV7-2
TGTGCCAGCAGTTACCAGCGGCTGGGGGATACGCAGTATTTT	CASSYQRLGDTQYF	TRBJ2-3	-	few	TRBV6-5
TGCACCAGCAGCCAAGAAGTACGGGAGTTTTGCAATGAGCAGTTCTTC	CTSSQEVREFCNEQFF	TRBJ2-1	-	few	TRBV1
TGCGCCAGCAGTCATCCGGGGGGTAGCACAGATACGCAGTATTTT	CASSHPGGSTDTQYF	TRBJ2-3	TRBD2	few	TRBV4-1
TGCGCCAGCAGCTTGAGGACAGGGAACACAGATACGCAGTATTTT	CASSLRTGNTDTQYF	TRBJ2-3	TRBD1	-	TRBV5-1
TGTGCCAGCAGCTTAGGCGGACTAGCTAGTAATGAGCAGTTCTTC	CASSLGGLASNEQFF	TRBJ2-1	TRBD2	few	TRBV13
TGTGCCAGCAGACACCTTAGAGGGCTTTTGGTGAACACTGAAGCTTTCTTT	CASRHLRGLLVNTEAFF	TRBJ1-1	-	few	TRBV7-9
TGTGCCAGCAGCACAGACCGATTTAGCGGGAGAGAAGAGCAGTTCTTC	CASSTDRFSGREEQFF	TRBJ2-1	TRBD2	few	TRBV6-4
TGTGCCGGAGGACGTACCGACGGGAACACTGAAGCTTTCTTT	CAGGRTDGNTEAFF	TRBJ1-1	-	few	TRBV7-9
TGTGCCAGCAGCTTGACTAGCGGGAAGAATGAGCAGTTCTTC	CASSLTSGKNEQFF	TRBJ2-1	TRBD2	few	TRBV11-2
TGTGCCATCAGTGAGTCGAATTTGGAGACCCAGTACTTC	CAISESNLETQYF	TRBJ2-5	-	-	TRBV10-3
TGTGCCAGCAGAGCTAGCGGCCGGCGTGATACGCAGTATTTT	CASRASGRRDTQYF	TRBJ2-3	TRBD2	few	TRBV6-6
TGTGCCAGCACCCTCAGGCGGGGCCCGACAGATACGCAGTATTTT	CASTLRRGPTDTQYF	TRBJ2-3	-	-	TRBV5-4
TGCGCCAGCAGCCATTCGGACAAGCCTAACTATGGCTACACCTTC	CASSHSDKPNYGYTF	TRBJ1-2	-	few	TRBV4-1
TGTGCCAGCAGCGTAGAACCAGGGGAGGACTATGGCTACACCTTC	CASSVEPGEDYGYTF	TRBJ1-2	-	-	TRBV9
TGTGCCAGCAGCCCCCGCCAGGCAGGGGGGACCCAGTACTTC	CASSPRQAGGTQYF	TRBJ2-5	TRBD1	-	TRBV7-2
TGTGCCAGTAGTAGCCGAGGAGGCAATCAGCCCCAGCATTTT	CASSSRGGNQPQHF	TRBJ1-5	-	-	TRBV19
TGTGCCAGCAGCTTAGATCCAGGAGCCATCGCTAATGAGCAGTTCTTC	CASSLDPGAIANEQFF	TRBJ2-1	-	few	TRBV11-1
TGCGCCAGCCCCGTCACAGATACGCAGTATTTT	CASPVTDTQYF	TRBJ2-3	-	-	TRBV5-1
TGTGCCAGCAGCCGGGACAGCGAAGCTTTCTTT	CASSRDSEAFF	TRBJ1-1	TRBD1	few	TRBV14
TGTGCCAGCAGCCCGGGACTGTACAATGAGCAGTTCTTC	CASSPGLYNEQFF	TRBJ2-1	-	-	TRBV14
TGCGCCAGCAGCTTGGCCAGTGCTAGCGCCGGCTACGAGCAGTACTTC	CASSLASASAGYEQYF	TRBJ2-7	-	-	TRBV5-1
TGCAGTGCTAGAAAAGAGACCCAGTACTTC	CSARKETQYF	TRBJ2-5	-	few	TRBV20-1
TGCGCCAGCAGCCAAGTCTCCGGACTAGCGGGTGGTGAGCAGTTCTTC	CASSQVSGLAGGEQFF	TRBJ2-1	TRBD2	-	TRBV4-3
TGTGCCAGCAGTCGGACAGGAGCCAAAAACATTCAGTACTTC	CASSRTGAKNIQYF	TRBJ2-4	TRBD1	-	TRBV6-5
TGTGCCAGCAGCCCTACTATTAGCGCAGGTGTGAATGAGCAGTTCTTC	CASSPTISAGVNEQFF	TRBJ2-1	-	-	TRBV7-2
TGTGCCAGCAGCACCTGGGACAGGGGTGCGGACATTCAGTACTTC	CASSTWDRGADIQYF	TRBJ2-4	TRBD1	-	TRBV11-2
TGTGCCTGGGACAGGGAGTTGGATACGCAGTATTTT	CAWDRELDTQYF	TRBJ2-3	TRBD1	-	TRBV30
TGTGCCAGCAGTCGAACTTATAGCGGAGATAAGTTCTTC	CASSRTYSGDKFF	TRBJ2-1	-	-	TRBV2
TGTGCCAGCAGCGTAGGTCTCCCCGAGATGGGGCCCCAGCATTTT	CASSVGLPEMGPQHF	TRBJ1-5	-	-	TRBV9
TGTGCCAGCTCACAAGCGAATCGAGACTACGAGCAGTACTTC	CASSQANRDYEQYF	TRBJ2-7	-	few	TRBV18